The rows below give T cell receptor beta chains drawn from one sample of a study of response to subunit inactivated influenza vaccine. TCRdb re-called the RT-PCR reads through MiXCR, storing one row per CDR3 protein. The sample has about 650,000 distinct CDR3 sequences; approximately 14% are singletons. This sample comprised PBMCs from blood, obtained about 12 days after vaccination. The receptors come from a man aged 45 to 65 who received an inactivated influenza vaccine. Each CDR3 is given with its conserved first and last residue. A D gene is named only where the DNA matches it firmly. Clone size is not always given. Where it is, it says once, few, many or a class for expanded clones.

.	.	TRBV4-3	TRBJ2-1	TGCGCCAGCAGCCAAGAGGAGGGGGGGCCCTTGAATGAGCAGTTCTTC	CASSQEEGGPLNEQFF
.	few	TRBV7-2	TRBJ2-7	TGTGCCAGCAGCTGGACCCATCCGACCTACGAGCAGTACTTC	CASSWTHPTYEQYF
TRBD1	.	TRBV28	TRBJ1-2	TGTGCCAGCAGTCCCCCGACAGGGTCGTCGGGCAACTATGGCTACACCTTC	CASSPPTGSSGNYGYTF
.	many	TRBV5-1	TRBJ2-7	TGCGCCAGCAGCCGGGACACCTACGAGCAGTACTTC	CASSRDTYEQYF
.	few	TRBV12-3/TRBV12-4	TRBJ2-7	TGTGCCAGCAGCTCAGGGCGGGGGCGCAACTACGAGCAGTACTTC	CASSSGRGRNYEQYF
.	.	TRBV4-2	TRBJ2-3	TGTGCCAGCAGCCCCCGCACTAGGTCTGGCACAGATACGCAGTATTTT	CASSPRTRSGTDTQYF
.	.	TRBV19	TRBJ1-5	TGTGCCAGTAGTTCTCTAGGGGGTCAGCCCCAGCATTTT	CASSSLGGQPQHF
.	many	TRBV18	TRBJ2-4	TGTGCCAGCTCACCATGGGGAAACATTCAGTACTTC	CASSPWGNIQYF
TRBD1	.	TRBV20-1	TRBJ2-7	TGCAGTGCCCCGCAGGGGGCGGAGGAGCAGTACTTC	CSAPQGAEEQYF
.	.	TRBV6-7	TRBJ1-1	TGTGCGGAGGCAGGGATGAACACTGAAGCTTTCTTT	CAEAGMNTEAFF
TRBD1	.	TRBV5-1	TRBJ1-5	TGCGCCAGCAGCTTGGGGGACAGACGCAATCAGCCCCAGCATTTT	CASSLGDRRNQPQHF
TRBD1	.	TRBV12-3/TRBV12-4	TRBJ2-3	TGTGCCAGCGGGACAGGGGCAACAGATACGCAGTATTTT	CASGTGATDTQYF
TRBD1	few	TRBV20-1	TRBJ2-5	TGCAGTGCGCCGGACAGGGGCGGACAAGAGACCCAGTACTTC	CSAPDRGGQETQYF
.	.	TRBV5-6	TRBJ2-7	TGTGCCAGCAGCGCGGGACTCGGAAACTACGAGCAGTACTTC	CASSAGLGNYEQYF
.	.	TRBV5-6	TRBJ2-7	TGTGCCAGCAGCAGGGGACACCTAAGGTCGACCTACGAGCAGTACTTC	CASSRGHLRSTYEQYF
TRBD1	.	TRBV14	TRBJ1-4	TGTGCCAGCAGTCGTGGACAGGCCGATAATGAAAAACTGTTTTTT	CASSRGQADNEKLFF
.	.	TRBV7-2	TRBJ1-2	TGTGCCAGCAGCCTAGTCGTCAGGAAATATGGCTACACCTTC	CASSLVVRKYGYTF
.	few	TRBV9	TRBJ2-3	TGTGCCAGCAGCCATAATATAAGGGCGAGCACAGATACGCAGTATTTT	CASSHNIRASTDTQYF
.	few	TRBV9	TRBJ2-3	TGTGCCAGCAGCCCTCGGGCAGGTCTCACAGATACGCAGTATTTT	CASSPRAGLTDTQYF
.	few	TRBV10-2	TRBJ2-3	TGCGCCAGTTCTCCTCTGGCGGGGGCTAGCACAGATACGCAGTATTTT	CASSPLAGASTDTQYF
.	medium-sized	TRBV14	TRBJ2-5	TGTGCCAGCAGCCAAGATGGAGGGGGAGAGACCCAGTACTTC	CASSQDGGGETQYF
.	.	TRBV6-1	TRBJ1-5	TGTGCCAGCAGTGAAGTGGGGGTGGGTCAGCCCCAGCATTTT	CASSEVGVGQPQHF